A selection of T cell receptor beta chains follows, all from one sample in a study of cytomegalovirus exposure and HLA in healthy donors. TCRdb keeps only in-frame clones here, not all; method: immunoSEQ multiplex PCR. The repertoire holds tens of thousands of clones, with 79% as singletons. Sequencing input: PBMCs. All receptors derive from a woman in her forties in good health and CMV-seronegative. CDR3s include the opening cysteine and the closing phenylalanine or tryptophan. A D gene is named only where the DNA matches it firmly. Where a row states a size, it is once, few, many or the class of an expanded clone; other rows omit it.

CDR3nt: TGCGCCAGCAGCCAAGGGACTAGCGGGGGGACAAGTACCGGGGAGCTGTTTTTT; CDR3aa: CASSQGTSGGTSTGELFF; abundance: NA; d_gene: TRBD2; j_gene: TRBJ2-2; v_gene: TRBV4-1
CDR3nt: TGTGCCAGCAGTGCCCCATTCTACGGCTCGAGGGAGACCCAGTACTTC; CDR3aa: CASSAPFYGSRETQYF; abundance: NA; d_gene: NA; j_gene: TRBJ2-5; v_gene: TRBV6-1
CDR3nt: TGTGCCAGCTCACCTCTGTGGGGAGGCTCCACTGAAGCTTTCTTT; CDR3aa: CASSPLWGGSTEAFF; abundance: once; d_gene: NA; j_gene: TRBJ1-1; v_gene: TRBV18
CDR3nt: TGTGCCAGCAGCTTAGCGGGGGGGCAAGAGACCCAGTACTTC; CDR3aa: CASSLAGGQETQYF; abundance: NA; d_gene: TRBD2; j_gene: TRBJ2-5; v_gene: TRBV5-4
CDR3nt: TGTGCCAGCACGGGGACAGATGCTAACTATGGCTACACCTTC; CDR3aa: CASTGTDANYGYTF; abundance: NA; d_gene: TRBD1; j_gene: TRBJ1-2; v_gene: TRBV9
CDR3nt: TGCGCCAGCAGCCAAGGTTCAGGGGCGAACTATGGCTACACCTTC; CDR3aa: CASSQGSGANYGYTF; abundance: NA; d_gene: NA; j_gene: TRBJ1-2; v_gene: TRBV4-3
CDR3nt: TGTGCCATCAGGGGGGACACTGGGAACACTGAAGCTTTCTTT; CDR3aa: CAIRGDTGNTEAFF; abundance: NA; d_gene: NA; j_gene: TRBJ1-1; v_gene: TRBV10-3
CDR3nt: TGTGCCAGCAGCGTAGGGGGACAGGGGGCCAATGAGCAGTTCTTC; CDR3aa: CASSVGGQGANEQFF; abundance: NA; d_gene: TRBD1; j_gene: TRBJ2-1; v_gene: TRBV9
CDR3nt: TGTGCCAGCAGTATTAACCCCCAGGGGTTGGAGACCCAGTACTTC; CDR3aa: CASSINPQGLETQYF; abundance: NA; d_gene: NA; j_gene: TRBJ2-5; v_gene: TRBV27
CDR3nt: TGTGCCATCAGTGAGCCTCGGGGGTACACCGGGGAGCTGTTTTTT; CDR3aa: CAISEPRGYTGELFF; abundance: few; d_gene: NA; j_gene: TRBJ2-2; v_gene: TRBV10-3
CDR3nt: TGTGCCAGCAGTTACTCGAGTTCCGGGGAGCTGTTTTTT; CDR3aa: CASSYSSSGELFF; abundance: NA; d_gene: NA; j_gene: TRBJ2-2; v_gene: TRBV6-5
CDR3nt: TGCAGCGTAGGACTGTCCTACGAGCAGTACTTC; CDR3aa: CSVGLSYEQYF; abundance: NA; d_gene: NA; j_gene: TRBJ2-7; v_gene: TRBV29-1
CDR3nt: TGTGCCAGCAGGTTCTCCGGGACTAGCCGAGAGACCCAGTACTTC; CDR3aa: CASRFSGTSRETQYF; abundance: NA; d_gene: TRBD2; j_gene: TRBJ2-5; v_gene: TRBV7-2
CDR3nt: TGTGCCAGCAGTGTCGAAAGGGGGAATCAGCCCCAGCATTTT; CDR3aa: CASSVERGNQPQHF; abundance: few; d_gene: NA; j_gene: TRBJ1-5; v_gene: TRBV2
CDR3nt: TGTGCCAGCAGTGAAGTACGGGGTGGATCCAATGAGCAGTTCTTC; CDR3aa: CASSEVRGGSNEQFF; abundance: few; d_gene: NA; j_gene: TRBJ2-1; v_gene: TRBV2
CDR3nt: TGCGCCAGCAGACAGGGAGGGGGCTCCTACAATGAGCAGTTCTTC; CDR3aa: CASRQGGGSYNEQFF; abundance: NA; d_gene: NA; j_gene: TRBJ2-1; v_gene: TRBV5-1
CDR3nt: TGTGCCAGCAGTCCCGGGACACACAATGAGCAGTTCTTC; CDR3aa: CASSPGTHNEQFF; abundance: few; d_gene: NA; j_gene: TRBJ2-1; v_gene: TRBV11-3
CDR3nt: TGTGCCAGCGACGCCGACAGGGGGGTCCCTGAAGCTTTCTTT; CDR3aa: CASDADRGVPEAFF; abundance: NA; d_gene: TRBD1; j_gene: TRBJ1-1; v_gene: TRBV6-6
CDR3nt: TGTGCCAGCAGTACTACAGGGGGCGGTCAGCCCCAGCATTTT; CDR3aa: CASSTTGGGQPQHF; abundance: NA; d_gene: TRBD1; j_gene: TRBJ1-5; v_gene: TRBV6-5
CDR3nt: TGTGCCAGTAGTATAAGGGGACAGGGCAACGAAGCTTTCTTT; CDR3aa: CASSIRGQGNEAFF; abundance: few; d_gene: TRBD1; j_gene: TRBJ1-1; v_gene: TRBV19
CDR3nt: TGTGCCAGTAGTATCTGGGGCCGCCGCGGCACTGAAGCTTTCTTT; CDR3aa: CASSIWGRRGTEAFF; abundance: NA; d_gene: NA; j_gene: TRBJ1-1; v_gene: TRBV19
CDR3nt: TGTGCCAGCAGCCCCGGACAGGGGTACGATCAGCCCCAGCATTTT; CDR3aa: CASSPGQGYDQPQHF; abundance: few; d_gene: TRBD1; j_gene: TRBJ1-5; v_gene: TRBV5-4
CDR3nt: TGTGCCAGCAGGCCGACAGGCACAGGAAACACCATATATTTT; CDR3aa: CASRPTGTGNTIYF; abundance: NA; d_gene: NA; j_gene: TRBJ1-3; v_gene: TRBV14
CDR3nt: TGTGCCAGCAGTTTAGGCGGGGCAACTAATGAAAAACTGTTTTTT; CDR3aa: CASSLGGATNEKLFF; abundance: NA; d_gene: NA; j_gene: TRBJ1-4; v_gene: TRBV27
CDR3nt: TGTGCCAGCTCAGGCGGGACAGCGTTAGGAGAGACCCAGTACTTC; CDR3aa: CASSGGTALGETQYF; abundance: once; d_gene: NA; j_gene: TRBJ2-5; v_gene: TRBV18
CDR3nt: TGCGCCAGCAGCCTGAAGACTAGCGGGGGTTATGAGCAGTACTTC; CDR3aa: CASSLKTSGGYEQYF; abundance: NA; d_gene: TRBD2; j_gene: TRBJ2-7; v_gene: TRBV4-1
CDR3nt: TGTGCCTGGGGACAGGGGGGCAATGAGCAGTTCTTC; CDR3aa: CAWGQGGNEQFF; abundance: once; d_gene: TRBD1; j_gene: TRBJ2-1; v_gene: TRBV30
CDR3nt: TGTGCCAGCAGCCGGGGACAGGGAACAGATACGCAGTATTTT; CDR3aa: CASSRGQGTDTQYF; abundance: NA; d_gene: TRBD1; j_gene: TRBJ2-3; v_gene: TRBV4-2
CDR3nt: TGTGCCAGCAGCTTAGGAGGGGACAGGGGGCAGAAAAACATTCAGTACTTC; CDR3aa: CASSLGGDRGQKNIQYF; abundance: NA; d_gene: TRBD1; j_gene: TRBJ2-4; v_gene: TRBV13
CDR3nt: TGCGCCAGCAGCCAAGAAAGGGGCCACAATGAGCAGTTCTTC; CDR3aa: CASSQERGHNEQFF; abundance: few; d_gene: NA; j_gene: TRBJ2-1; v_gene: TRBV4-3
CDR3nt: TGTGCCAGCAGCTTGGGAGGGGACAGACCCTCGTATTTT; CDR3aa: CASSLGGDRPSYF; abundance: NA; d_gene: TRBD1; j_gene: TRBJ2-3; v_gene: TRBV5-6
CDR3nt: TGTGCCAGCCAGGGCAGGCCGGGCAATCAGCCCCAGCATTTT; CDR3aa: CASQGRPGNQPQHF; abundance: NA; d_gene: NA; j_gene: TRBJ1-5; v_gene: TRBV7-8
CDR3nt: TGTGCCAGCAGCGAGGATGACAGGGCGCGACGCAAGTTTGGCTACACCTTC; CDR3aa: CASSEDDRARRKFGYTF; abundance: NA; d_gene: TRBD1; j_gene: TRBJ1-2; v_gene: TRBV9
CDR3nt: TGTGCCTGGAGTGGAGGACACGCTGTTGAAGCTTTCTTT; CDR3aa: CAWSGGHAVEAFF; abundance: few; d_gene: NA; j_gene: TRBJ1-1; v_gene: TRBV30
CDR3nt: TGTGCCAGCAGTACGACAGGGTACCACGGGGAGCTGTTTTTT; CDR3aa: CASSTTGYHGELFF; abundance: few; d_gene: TRBD1; j_gene: TRBJ2-2; v_gene: TRBV28
CDR3nt: TGTGCCAGCAGCCAAGTTTCTAGTGCCTACGAGCAGTACTTC; CDR3aa: CASSQVSSAYEQYF; abundance: NA; d_gene: NA; j_gene: TRBJ2-7; v_gene: TRBV4-2
CDR3nt: TGTGCCTGGACCGGGGACAGGGGTGGTAGTGAGCAGTTCTTC; CDR3aa: CAWTGDRGGSEQFF; abundance: NA; d_gene: TRBD1; j_gene: TRBJ2-1; v_gene: TRBV30
CDR3nt: TGTGCTAGCAGCCCAGCTGGGGGGACAGGGGGAGAGACCCAGTACTTC; CDR3aa: CASSPAGGTGGETQYF; abundance: NA; d_gene: TRBD1; j_gene: TRBJ2-5; v_gene: TRBV7-7
CDR3nt: TGCGCCAGCAGCTTGGTGGGACAGTTATACGAGCAGTACTTC; CDR3aa: CASSLVGQLYEQYF; abundance: NA; d_gene: TRBD1; j_gene: TRBJ2-7; v_gene: TRBV5-1
CDR3nt: TGTGCCACCAGCGAAATAGACTCCTACGAGCAGTACTTC; CDR3aa: CATSEIDSYEQYF; abundance: NA; d_gene: NA; j_gene: TRBJ2-7; v_gene: TRBV15
CDR3nt: TGTGCCAGCAGACACTCCGGGACAGGGGGCGGCGGGGAGCTGTTTTTT; CDR3aa: CASRHSGTGGGGELFF; abundance: once; d_gene: TRBD1; j_gene: TRBJ2-2; v_gene: TRBV27
CDR3nt: TGTGCCAGCAGGTGGGCGGGGGCCACAGATACGCAGTATTTT; CDR3aa: CASRWAGATDTQYF; abundance: NA; d_gene: NA; j_gene: TRBJ2-3; v_gene: TRBV7-2
CDR3nt: TGTGCCAGCAGCCTAGTTAGCGGGACCCAAGAGACCCAGTACTTC; CDR3aa: CASSLVSGTQETQYF; abundance: NA; d_gene: TRBD2; j_gene: TRBJ2-5; v_gene: TRBV7-9
CDR3nt: TGTGCCAGCAGCGTAAGTCCAGCGGGGGGCCAAGAGACCCAGTACTTC; CDR3aa: CASSVSPAGGQETQYF; abundance: NA; d_gene: TRBD2; j_gene: TRBJ2-5; v_gene: TRBV9
CDR3nt: TGTGCCAGCAGCGACAGGGGAGCTAACTATGGCTACACCTTC; CDR3aa: CASSDRGANYGYTF; abundance: NA; d_gene: TRBD1; j_gene: TRBJ1-2; v_gene: TRBV9
CDR3nt: TGTGCCAGCAGCAGGACTATCAATCAGCCCCAGCATTTT; CDR3aa: CASSRTINQPQHF; abundance: NA; d_gene: NA; j_gene: TRBJ1-5; v_gene: TRBV28
CDR3nt: TGTGCCAGTAGTACGGGACAGGGTTTCACTGAAGCTTTCTTT; CDR3aa: CASSTGQGFTEAFF; abundance: NA; d_gene: TRBD1; j_gene: TRBJ1-1; v_gene: TRBV19
CDR3nt: TGTGCCAGCAGTTGGGACAGGCTCTCTGCTGGAAACACCATATATTTT; CDR3aa: CASSWDRLSAGNTIYF; abundance: few; d_gene: TRBD1; j_gene: TRBJ1-3; v_gene: TRBV6-5
CDR3nt: TGTGCCAGCAGTGCCCTAGCGGGGGTTCAAGAGACCCAGTACTTC; CDR3aa: CASSALAGVQETQYF; abundance: NA; d_gene: TRBD2; j_gene: TRBJ2-5; v_gene: TRBV6-5
CDR3nt: TGTGCCAGTACCCGACAGGGTGGTCAGCCCCAGCATTTT; CDR3aa: CASTRQGGQPQHF; abundance: NA; d_gene: TRBD1; j_gene: TRBJ1-5; v_gene: TRBV19
CDR3nt: TGCAGCCGTCGGGGGGATCAGCCCCAGAATTTT; CDR3aa: CSRRGDQPQNF; abundance: NA; d_gene: NA; j_gene: TRBJ1-5; v_gene: TRBV29-1
CDR3nt: TGTGCCTCCTTCGGGGCAGGGGATGGCTACACCTTC; CDR3aa: CASFGAGDGYTF; abundance: NA; d_gene: NA; j_gene: TRBJ1-2; v_gene: TRBV19
CDR3nt: TGCGCCAGCAGTGAGGATGGGACAGGGTCTAATGAAAAACTGTTTTTT; CDR3aa: CASSEDGTGSNEKLFF; abundance: NA; d_gene: TRBD1; j_gene: TRBJ1-4; v_gene: TRBV10-1
CDR3nt: TGTGCCAGCAGTAATCCTACCTCCTATAATTCACCCCTCCACTTT; CDR3aa: CASSNPTSYNSPLHF; abundance: once; d_gene: NA; j_gene: TRBJ1-6; v_gene: TRBV28
CDR3nt: TGTGCCTGGAGTAGGGACAGAGAGGAGCAGTACTTC; CDR3aa: CAWSRDREEQYF; abundance: few; d_gene: TRBD1; j_gene: TRBJ2-7; v_gene: TRBV30
CDR3nt: TGTGCCAGCAGTGAAAGGGTACAGGGGGCGGGCTACACCTTC; CDR3aa: CASSERVQGAGYTF; abundance: once; d_gene: TRBD1; j_gene: TRBJ1-2; v_gene: TRBV2